This T cell receptor beta chain was observed in a study of CD8 T cells in Susac syndrome. CDR3 length: 13 amino acids. Trimming cost V 2 bases and J 7 bases, with 8 bases left between them. Germline assignment: CDR1 SEHNR and CDR2 FQNEAQ (reference sequence). The RNA, about 0.45 to 1 ug, was put through reverse transcription using random hexamers. The TCR beta CDR3 was amplified by immunoSEQ multiplex PCR across 54 Vbeta, 13 Jbeta. MiXCR, applied by TCRdb to the immunoSEQ multiplex PCR reads, yields one record per CDR3 protein. The data hold 130,000 or so distinct CDR3 sequences, with about 94% observed a single time. This clonotype has a single count. The study sequenced TCR beta in blood CD8+ and CD4+ T cells.

The clonotype comes from a human donor with Susac syndrome. The gene calls are TRBV7-9 and TRBJ2-2; D unresolved. Sequencing was carried out using CD8+ T cells from PBMCs. The CDR3 sequence: CASSLKSGGELFF. The CDR3 DNA reads as TGTGCCAGCAGCTTAAAGTCGGGCGGGGAGCTGTTTTTT.